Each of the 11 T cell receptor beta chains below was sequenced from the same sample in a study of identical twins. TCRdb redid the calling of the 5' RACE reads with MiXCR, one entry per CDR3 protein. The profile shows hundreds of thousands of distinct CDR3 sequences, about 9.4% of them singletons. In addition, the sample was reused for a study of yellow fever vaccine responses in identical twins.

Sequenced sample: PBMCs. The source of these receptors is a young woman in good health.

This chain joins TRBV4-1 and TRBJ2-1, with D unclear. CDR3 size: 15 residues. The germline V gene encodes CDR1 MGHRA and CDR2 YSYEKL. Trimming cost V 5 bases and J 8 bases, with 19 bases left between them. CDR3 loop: CASSAHITINDEQFF. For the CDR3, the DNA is TGCGCCAGCAGCGCACATATTACAATCAACGATGAGCAGTTCTTC.

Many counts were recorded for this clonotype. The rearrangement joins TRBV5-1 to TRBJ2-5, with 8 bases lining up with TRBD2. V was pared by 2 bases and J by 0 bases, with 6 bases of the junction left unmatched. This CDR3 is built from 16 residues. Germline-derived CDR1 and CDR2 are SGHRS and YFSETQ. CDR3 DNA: TGCGCCAGCAGCTTCCCAGCGGGAGTGAACCAAGAGACCCAGTACTTC. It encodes CASSFPAGVNQETQYF.

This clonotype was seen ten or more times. The CDR3 sequence is CASSTYWNEQFF. CDR3 DNA: TGTGCCAGCAGCACCTATTGGAATGAGCAGTTCTTC. The chain carries TRBV5-6 and TRBJ2-1; D uncertain. Germline V lookup: CDR1 SGHDT, CDR2 YYEEEE. The CDR3 sequence is 12 residues long. The V gene lost 4 bases and the J gene lost 7 bases, with 9 bases spanning the gap.

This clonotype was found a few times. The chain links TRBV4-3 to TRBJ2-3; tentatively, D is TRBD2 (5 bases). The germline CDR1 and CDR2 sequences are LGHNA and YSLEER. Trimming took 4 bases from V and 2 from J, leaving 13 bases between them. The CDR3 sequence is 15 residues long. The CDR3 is CASSPVGGSTDTQYF. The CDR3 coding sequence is TGCGCCAGCAGCCCCGTAGGCGGGTCCACAGATACGCAGTATTTT.

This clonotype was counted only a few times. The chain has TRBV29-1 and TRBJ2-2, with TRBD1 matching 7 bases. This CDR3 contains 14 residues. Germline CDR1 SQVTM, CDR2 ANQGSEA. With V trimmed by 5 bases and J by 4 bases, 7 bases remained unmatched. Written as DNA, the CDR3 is TGCAGCGTTTCCAGGGGGTCTATCACCGGGGAGCTGTTTTTT. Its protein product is CSVSRGSITGELFF.

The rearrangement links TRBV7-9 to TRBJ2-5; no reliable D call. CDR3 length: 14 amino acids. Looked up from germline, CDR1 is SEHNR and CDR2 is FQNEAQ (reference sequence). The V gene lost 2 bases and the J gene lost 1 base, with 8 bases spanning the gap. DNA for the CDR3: TGTGCCAGCAGCTTAAATCCACCCCAAGAGACCCAGTACTTC. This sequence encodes CASSLNPPQETQYF.

The DNA for the CDR3 is TGTGCCAGCAGCTTGGTTCGGACAGGGGGAACTAATGAAAAACTGTTTTTT. Translating gives CASSLVRTGGTNEKLFF. This rearrangement joins TRBV5-8 to TRBJ1-4; 10 bases fit TRBD1. The V gene's germline CDR1 is SGHTS and CDR2 YDEGEE. The trim removed 0 bases at V and 1 base at J, leaving 3 bases unmatched. The CDR3 has 17 amino acids.

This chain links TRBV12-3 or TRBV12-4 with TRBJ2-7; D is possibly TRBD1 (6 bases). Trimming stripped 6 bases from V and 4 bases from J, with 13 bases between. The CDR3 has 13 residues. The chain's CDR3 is CASSWGPFYEQYF. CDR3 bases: TGTGCCAGCAGCTGGGGGCCCTTTTACGAGCAGTACTTC.

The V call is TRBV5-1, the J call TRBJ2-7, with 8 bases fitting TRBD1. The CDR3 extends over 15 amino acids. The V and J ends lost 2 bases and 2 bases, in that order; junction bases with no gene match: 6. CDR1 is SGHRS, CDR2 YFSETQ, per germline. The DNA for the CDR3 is TGCGCCAGCAGCTTAAACAGGGGGGTGCCCTACGAGCAGTACTTC. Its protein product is CASSLNRGVPYEQYF.

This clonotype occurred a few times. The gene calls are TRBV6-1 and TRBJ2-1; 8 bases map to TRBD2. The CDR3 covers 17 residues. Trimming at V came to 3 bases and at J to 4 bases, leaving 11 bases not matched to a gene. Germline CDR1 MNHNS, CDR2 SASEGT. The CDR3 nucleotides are TGTGCCAGCAGTGATACTGCGGGAGGACTGGGATACAATGAGCAGTTCTTC. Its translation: CASSDTAGGLGYNEQFF.

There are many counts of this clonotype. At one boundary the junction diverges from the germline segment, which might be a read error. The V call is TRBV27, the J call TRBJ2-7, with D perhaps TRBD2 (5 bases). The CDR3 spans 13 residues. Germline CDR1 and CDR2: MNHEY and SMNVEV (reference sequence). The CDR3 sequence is CASSLGSAYEQYF. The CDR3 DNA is TGCGCCAGCAGCTTGGGGAGCGCCTACGAGCAGTACTTC.